Shown below are 19 T cell receptor beta chains from a single sample sequenced in a study of brain T cells in children with intractable seizures. Here immunoSEQ multiplex PCR was the method, and the copy in TCRdb shows in-frame clones only, minus some. The table shows hundreds of thousands of clones, with 93% occurring only once. Time point specified: blood from clinic visit 5 months post-surgery; TSC patient then seizure free. The sample was peripheral blood, taken around 5 months after surgery. Source of these receptors: a boy in the first two years of life with tuberous sclerosis and intractable seizures.

In its sample, this clone was seen once. This CDR3 is also generated by other DNA sequences in the sample. The chain joins TRBV19 to TRBJ1-1; no firm D call. The germline V gene has CDR1 LNHDA and CDR2 SQIVND (reference sequence). Trimming left V 3 bases short and J 2 bases short, with 7 bases between. There are 13 residues in the CDR3. Here the CDR3 DNA reads TGTGCCAGTAGTATCCGTCTTAACACTGAAGCTTTCTTT. Encoded protein: CASSIRLNTEAFF.

The chain uses TRBV6-5 and TRBJ2-5; D might be TRBD2 (6 bases). This CDR3 contains 16 residues. Trimming stripped 0 bases from V and 6 bases from J, with 17 bases between. Germline values: CDR1 MNHEY, CDR2 SVGAGI. CDR3 sequence: CASSYSRLAKEKTQYF. In DNA, the CDR3 is TGTGCCAGCAGTTACTCAAGGCTAGCGAAGGAAAAGACCCAGTACTTC.

This clone was found once. The V gene is TRBV18, the J gene TRBJ1-5; no clear D gene. This CDR3 is built from 14 residues. The germline V gene encodes CDR1 KGHSH and CDR2 LQKENI. Trimming shortened V by 3 bases and J by 6 bases, and 12 bases separated the two germline ends. The CDR3 here is CASSPTGEGQPQHF. The CDR3 region has the DNA TGTGCCAGCTCACCCACCGGAGAGGGTCAGCCCCAGCATTTT.

Written as DNA, the CDR3 is TGTGCCACCAGCCCTACGGGGTCCTACGAGCAGTACTTC. It yields the protein CATSPTGSYEQYF. V gene TRBV15 combines with J gene TRBJ2-7; TRBD2 might be the D (5 bases). This CDR3 comprises 13 residues. CDR1 LNHNV and CDR2 YYDKDF come from the germline V gene (reference sequence). V shed 5 bases and J shed 1 base, with 9 bases lying between them.

The chain employs TRBV24-1 and TRBJ2-1; D is undetermined. Per the germline V gene, CDR1 is KGHDR and CDR2 is SFDVKD. Trimming took 6 bases from V and 5 from J, leaving 10 bases between them. The CDR3 consists of 13 residues. CDR3 nucleotide sequence: TGTGCCACCAGTCCTTCAGTTAACAATGAGCAGTTCTTC. Translating it yields CATSPSVNNEQFF.

The V call is TRBV3-1 (or the pseudogene TRBV3-2), the J call TRBJ1-1; no clear D gene. Germline loops: CDR1 LGHDT, CDR2 YNNKEL (reference sequence). The CDR3 is 16 amino acids. Trimming removed 0 bases at V and 6 bases at J, with 17 bases between. The CDR3 region is CASSQDLGRLSPEAFF. Written as DNA, the CDR3 is TGTGCCAGCAGCCAAGATCTCGGCAGGCTGAGCCCTGAAGCTTTCTTT.

The chain employs TRBV6-5 and TRBJ1-2; D might be TRBD1 (5 bases). Deletions cut 3 bases from V and 1 base from J, with 15 bases between. CDR3 length: 16 amino acids. The germline V gene has CDR1 MNHEY and CDR2 SVGAGI. This CDR3 reads CASSYNRDALNYGYTF. CDR3 nucleotide sequence: TGTGCCAGCAGTTATAACCGGGACGCACTTAACTATGGCTACACCTTC.

This chain connects TRBV5-4 to TRBJ2-5, with a tentative D call TRBD1 (6 bases). CDR1 SGHNT and CDR2 YYREEE come from the germline V gene (reference sequence). V dropped 4 bases and J dropped 1 base, with 17 bases sitting between them. The CDR3 consists of 16 residues. Here the CDR3 DNA reads TGTGCCAGCAGCCGTTCAGGGGCAGGGATCCAAGAGACCCAGTACTTC. This sequence encodes CASSRSGAGIQETQYF.

The genes are TRBV9 and TRBJ2-2, with D possibly called TRBD1 or TRBD2 (5 bases each). Germline CDR1 reads SGDLS; CDR2 reads YYNGEE. With 3 bases removed from V and 4 bases from J, the gap between germline ends came to 16 bases. This CDR3 is built from 16 residues. The CDR3 DNA reads TGTGCCAGCAGCGAGAACCGTCGGGGCGGCACCGGGGAGCTGTTTTTT. Its protein is CASSENRRGGTGELFF.

The chain uses TRBV12-3 or TRBV12-4 and TRBJ1-2, with D hard to call. Trimming left V 0 bases short and J 8 bases short, with 4 bases between. The CDR3 runs to 11 residues. The CDR3 nucleotides read TGTGCCAGCAGTTTAGCGGGGGGCTACACCTTC. It encodes CASSLAGGYTF.

This sequence joins TRBV7-8 and TRBJ2-7; 8 nucleotides line up with TRBD1. CDR1 SGHVS and CDR2 FQNEAQ come from the germline V gene. The length of the CDR3 is 15 residues. V gave up 5 bases and J gave up 2 bases; unmatched junction bases: 8. CDR3 DNA sequence: TGTGCCAGCAGCCCCCTCGGGACAGGTCCCTACGAGCAGTACTTC. It translates to CASSPLGTGPYEQYF.

The genes are TRBV6-5 and TRBJ1-3; weak D call: TRBD1 (6 bases). The CDR3 contains 14 residues. Trimming shortened V by 8 bases and J by 5 bases, and 16 bases separated the two germline ends. In germline, CDR1 is MNHEY, CDR2 SVGAGI. CDR3 region: CASCRGDTRNTIYF. DNA for the CDR3: TGTGCCAGCTGCCGAGGGGACACTAGAAACACCATATATTTT.

This chain links TRBV11-2 with TRBJ2-7; D tentatively fits TRBD1 or TRBD2 (5 bases each). CDR1 SGHAT and CDR2 FQNNGV come from the germline V gene. CDR3 length equals 12 residues. V was trimmed by 1 base and J by 8 bases, leaving 9 bases between them. In nucleotides, the CDR3 is TGTGCCAGCAGCTTAGGGGGGAAAAAGCAGTACTTC. Protein: CASSLGGKKQYF.

V gene TRBV4-1 combines with J gene TRBJ2-3, with TRBD2 matching 10 bases. V lost 3 bases, J lost 5 bases, and 5 bases stayed unmatched. The CDR3 extends over 15 amino acids. From germline, CDR1 is MGHRA and CDR2 YSYEKL. The CDR3 spells CASSQTLAGGDTQYF. The CDR3 DNA reads TGCGCCAGCAGCCAGACTTTAGCGGGGGGAGATACGCAGTATTTT.

CDR3 protein: CASSEAVGVNQPQHF. For the CDR3, the DNA is TGTGCCAGCAGTGAAGCGGTCGGAGTAAATCAGCCCCAGCATTTT. The chain joins TRBV6-1 to TRBJ1-5; D uncertain. Trimming removed 0 bases from V and 4 bases from J, with 10 bases in between. Germline V lookup: CDR1 MNHNS, CDR2 SASEGT. CDR3 length equals 15 residues.

The rearrangement links TRBV7-6 to TRBJ1-3; a possible D gene is TRBD1 (6 bases). CDR3 size: 18 residues. The V end lost 5 bases, the J end lost 2 bases, and 22 bases lay between the germline ends. Germline lookup yields CDR1 SGHVS and CDR2 FNYEAQ. The CDR3 nucleotides read TGTGCCAGCAGCCCACACCCACGGGACACCGGAGCTGGAAACACCATATATTTT. Protein sequence: CASSPHPRDTGAGNTIYF.

Details on this clone: At one of its ends the junction is not consistent with the germline gene, which may arise from a read error. The rearrangement uses TRBV12-3 or TRBV12-4 and TRBJ1-2; D possibly corresponds to TRBD1 (6 bases). The CDR3 has 12 amino acids. The DNA of the CDR3 is TGTGCCAGCACCGCGGACAGCTATGACTACACCTTC. Translating gives CASTADSYDYTF.

In regard to this clone: Different DNA sequences within this sample yield the same CDR3. This sequence joins TRBV5-1 and TRBJ1-1, with D unclear. Germline V gene lookup returns CDR1 SGHRS and CDR2 YFSETQ. The CDR3 has 12 amino acids. V shed 2 bases and J shed 5 bases, with 7 bases lying between them. The CDR3, as DNA: TGCGCCAGCAGCTTCTGGGGTACTGAAGCTTTCTTT. Translated: CASSFWGTEAFF.

The rearrangement links TRBV3-1 (or the pseudogene TRBV3-2) to TRBJ1-6; D is ambiguous. The CDR3 spans 16 residues. V was clipped by 0 bases and J by 6 bases, with 12 bases between them. Germline lookup yields CDR1 LGHDT and CDR2 YNNKEL (reference sequence). The CDR3 protein is CASSQEEGLRNSPLHF. In DNA form, the CDR3 reads TGTGCCAGCAGCCAAGAGGAAGGGCTCCGTAATTCACCCCTCCACTTT.